This T cell receptor beta chain was retrieved from a study of radiation and T cells in renal cell carcinoma. The repertoire was sequenced with immunoSEQ multiplex PCR; TCRdb's copy has only in-frame clones and lacks some. The data show tens of thousands of clones, over 75% seen once. Time point defined: baseline pretreatment blood. The treatment: 15 Gy SBRT to primary tumor, nephrectomy 4 weeks later. The length of the CDR3 is 15 residues. In germline, CDR1 is SGHTA, CDR2 FQGNSA. The trim removed 5 bases at V and 9 bases at J, leaving 9 bases unmatched. The specimen was blood, collected from a patient whose treatment included radiotherapy and nephrectomy. This receptor was obtained from a man aged 60 to 75 with renal cell carcinoma. The chain is built from TRBV7-2 and TRBJ2-1, with 11 bases identical to TRBD2. The CDR3 reads CASSLYLLAGVEQFF. CDR3 DNA sequence: TGTGCCAGCAGCCTCTACCTACTAGCGGGAGTTGAGCAGTTCTTC.